This TCR beta chain is from a study of T cells after yellow fever vaccination. Findings of the study overall: Most primary-vaccination clones recurred post-booster (roughly 96% CD4, around 88% CD8). Highly abundant clonotypes carried over from the bulk population could end up in FACS-sorted repertoires as contaminants. Faster peaking, at day 5 versus 15, marked a secondary response that was weaker. CD4 and CD8 compartments shared a small share of clonotypes.

On this clonotype: Its antigen is still unknown. An end of the junction does not agree with germline; a read error may underlie this.

TCRdb used MiXCR to reprocess the 5' RACE reads, holding one entry per CDR3 protein. The table includes about 630,000 distinct CDR3 sequences, about 12% detected once. Germline values: CDR1 SEHNR, CDR2 FQNEAQ (reference sequence). The length of the CDR3 is 17 residues. The rearrangement joins TRBV7-9 to TRBJ2-7; D gene unclear. The clonotype was recovered from a young man who received the YFV17D yellow fever vaccine. Sample: PBMCs, taken on the day of the yellow fever booster vaccination. CDR3 loop: CASSHPRTFPYSHEQYF. CDR3 coding DNA: TGTGCCAGCAGCCACCCACGGACCTTCCCCTACTCCCACGAGCAGTACTTC.